This TCR beta chain stems from a study of blood T cell repertoires in COVID-19. As handled by the study authors: Amplification of reference gene primers provided the estimated nucleated cell counts. Repertoires were generated with immunoSEQ multiplex PCR, while TCRdb's copy carries only in-frame clones and drops some. The V and J calls and clone size come from that table; D and trimming were worked out from the DNA. The sample lists 190,000 or so clones, about 83% occurring once. CDR3 length equals 16 residues. V gave up 5 bases and J gave up 8 bases, with 22 bases separating them. Looked up from germline, CDR1 is MNHEY and CDR2 is SMNVEV (reference sequence).

The chain combines TRBV27 with TRBJ1-5; unclear D gene. Sequencing was carried out using peripheral blood. The sequence was collected from a man aged 45-65 years with active or convalescent COVID-19. This CDR3 is CASSLVGGLVPEPQHF. The CDR3, as DNA: TGTGCCAGCAGTCTGGTAGGAGGCCTGGTCCCTGAGCCCCAGCATTTT.